Listed here are 10 T cell receptor beta chains from one sample, sequenced in a study of OX40 agonist ivuxolimab in advanced cancers. TCRdb's copy holds only in-frame clones and misses some; the assay was immunoSEQ multiplex PCR. Of tens of thousands of clones listed, roughly nine tenths were seen once; the top ten hold approximately 1.3%. The sample here was CD4+ or CD8+ T cells sorted from blood, taken in a trial of the OX40 agonist ivuxolimab. These receptors all stem from an adult with an advanced solid tumor such as melanoma, head and neck, liver or kidney cancer.

V and J are TRBV18 and TRBJ1-5; no firm D call. Germline CDR1 and CDR2: KGHSH and LQKENI. Trimming pared 6 bases from V and 4 bases from J, leaving 13 bases between. The CDR3 is 14 amino acids. CDR3 amino acids: CASSLTSLNQPQHF. The CDR3 coding sequence is TGTGCCAGCTCTCTTACTAGCCTGAATCAGCCCCAGCATTTT.

Written as DNA, the CDR3 is TGTGCCAGCAGCTTAGTAGCAAGCTCTGGAAACACCATATATTTT. Amino acid sequence: CASSLVASSGNTIYF. This chain joins TRBV7-9 and TRBJ1-3; D gene ambiguous. The V end was cut by 1 base, the J end by 0 bases, with 7 bases between. Germline V CDR1 and CDR2: SEHNR, FQNEAQ (reference sequence). The CDR3 has 15 residues.

The chain couples TRBV12-5 to TRBJ2-1; 8 nucleotides align to TRBD2. This CDR3 is 17 amino acids long. V shed 1 base, J shed 8 bases, and the junction held 13 bases outside the gene matches. The germline gives CDR1 LGHNT, CDR2 FRNRAP. The CDR3 reads CASGLAGGGPSSDEQFF. As DNA, the CDR3 is TGTGCTAGTGGTTTGGCCGGGGGGGGCCCCTCCAGCGATGAGCAGTTCTTC.

J is TRBJ2-7 and V is TRBV18, with 11 bases lining up with TRBD2. Germline V gene lookup returns CDR1 KGHSH and CDR2 LQKENI. After removal of 3 bases from V and 5 bases from J, the junction contained 9 bases not matched to a gene. The CDR3 consists of 16 residues. The CDR3 bases are TGTGCCAGCTCACCGACCGTCGGGACTAGCGGTAACGAGCAGTACTTC. Translation: CASSPTVGTSGNEQYF.

The chain uses TRBV5-1 and TRBJ2-1; TRBD2 might be the D (5 bases). Trimming shortened V by 0 bases and J by 4 bases, and 8 bases separated the two germline ends. The CDR3 length is 14 residues. The germline V gene encodes CDR1 SGHRS and CDR2 YFSETQ. The chain's CDR3 is CASSLGRGYNEQFF. The CDR3 nucleotides read TGCGCCAGCAGCTTGGGGCGCGGGTACAATGAGCAGTTCTTC.

The chain couples TRBV5-5 to TRBJ2-3; perhaps TRBD2 as D (5 bases). The ends were cut back, 1 base at V and 2 bases at J, with 8 bases in the middle. Germline CDR1 SGHKS, CDR2 YYEKEE (reference sequence). CDR3 size: 14 residues. This CDR3 is CASSLTSSTDTQYF. The CDR3 DNA sequence: TGTGCCAGCAGCTTGACTAGTTCCACAGATACGCAGTATTTT.

The chain employs TRBV9 and TRBJ2-3; D ambiguous. The germline V and J ends were trimmed by 0 bases and 3 bases, with 8 bases remaining between them. The germline V gene encodes CDR1 SGDLS and CDR2 YYNGEE. The CDR3 has 14 amino acids. The CDR3 reads CASSVGDTTDTQYF. The CDR3 DNA reads as TGTGCCAGCAGCGTAGGTGACACGACAGATACGCAGTATTTT.

This chain connects TRBV25-1 to TRBJ1-6, with no clear D. This CDR3 comprises 16 residues. Germline V gives CDR1 MGHDK, CDR2 SYGVNS. Trimming cost V 1 base and J 7 bases, with 14 bases left between them. This CDR3 reads CASSELGHWGNSPLHF. In nucleotides, the CDR3 is TGTGCCAGCAGTGAATTGGGCCATTGGGGAAATTCACCCCTCCACTTT.

The chain joins TRBV29-1 to TRBJ1-2; D is ambiguous. V lost 7 bases, J lost 4 bases, and 13 bases lay in between. From germline, CDR1 is SQVTM and CDR2 ANQGSEA. This CDR3 is 12 amino acids long. CDR3 DNA sequence: TGCAGCGCCGTAGACAACCTCTATGGCTACACCTTC. It specifies CSAVDNLYGYTF.

This clone has just one count. The gene calls are TRBV19 and TRBJ1-1; 8 bases match TRBD1. Looked up from germline, CDR1 is LNHDA and CDR2 is SQIVND (reference sequence). This CDR3 has 15 residues. J lost 0 bases, V lost 9 bases, and 9 bases had no gene match. Here the CDR3 DNA reads TGTGCCAGCCGTGGACAGGGCTACATGAACACTGAAGCTTTCTTT. It specifies CASRGQGYMNTEAFF.